The clone carrying this T cell receptor (beta chain) was detected many times. Antigen specificity is unknown. RNA transcripts gave rise to amplified TCR beta CDR3 regions. Primed by the HTBI set, a first-round RT-PCR was run on the TCR CDR3. Via MiXCR, TCRdb re-called the multiplex PCR reads, giving one row per CDR3 protein. Of a few hundred thousand distinct CDR3 sequences listed, about 15% are singletons. The data were obtained in a study of T cells in Graves' hyperthyroidism and ophthalmopathy. Whole-study findings and limits: Ophthalmopathy got predicted by the model a median about six months before its onset.

Graves' hyperthyroidism was deemed stable absent ophthalmopathy progression within 18 months. Clinical symptoms, serum thyroxine, TRAb, thyroid ultrasound and orbital computed tomography informed diagnoses. Extraction of PBMCs used 7.5 to 10 ml of fresh peripheral blood. Germline values: CDR1 LGHDT, CDR2 YNNKEL (reference sequence). This CDR3 contains 16 residues. With 3 bases clipped from V and 4 bases from J, the junction kept 3 bases outside the gene matches. Sequenced material: blood. This chain uses TRBV3-1 with TRBJ2-1; 13 bases are shared with TRBD2. This TCR derives from a woman in her 30s with Graves' hyperthyroidism. For the CDR3, the DNA is TGTGCCAGCAGCCACGGACTAGCGGGAGAGTACAATGAGCAGTTCTTC. Translation: CASSHGLAGEYNEQFF.